This TCR beta chain was profiled in a study of T cell responses to AZD1222 COVID-19 vaccine. Concerning this clone: Its specificity is not known.

The study, taken as a whole, reports: Increases in Spike-specific TCR breadth and depth were seen after two AZD1222 doses. Donors were chiefly white British, with a greater number of females, and clonal diversity was perhaps underestimated.

Sequenced by immunoSEQ multiplex PCR; TCRdb stores in-frame clones only, minus some. The sample has approximately 210,000 clones; around 94% are singletons. This CDR3 has 14 residues. Germline CDR1 reads SGHTA; CDR2 reads FQGNSA. The trim removed 5 bases at V and 5 bases at J, leaving 6 bases unmatched. The gene calls are TRBV7-2 and TRBJ1-3; 7 bases align to TRBD1. The receptor was derived from an adult who received the MenACWY meningococcal vaccine as a control. The source was peripheral blood, collected 28 days after the second dose of the MenACWY control vaccine. CDR3 loop: CASSPRGGRNTIYF. DNA of the CDR3: TGTGCCAGCAGCCCCAGGGGGGGGCGAAACACCATATATTTT.